This TCR beta chain came from a study of cytomegalovirus exposure and HLA in healthy donors (dated by TCRdb to 2016 to 2017). For the study in its entirety: In an earlier analysis of 587 of the donors, around 300 Gb of sequence data and 120 million or so unique TCR beta sequences from roughly 180 million T cells were reported. An early release that covered about 600 HLA-typed donors contained about 300 gigabases of sequencing data and about 84 million unique TCR sequences. Of the roughly 400 genotyped donors, less than 90% were placed in the genetic ancestry cluster associated with self-reported Caucasian donors. The study was designed to test whether signatures of past pathogen exposure could be identified by cataloging public T cell receptors. The study used immunosequencing to profile the T cell repertoires of around 600 subjects and linked those repertoires to cytomegalovirus serostatus. In addition to the first cohort of hundreds of subjects, a separate validation cohort of over 90 different subjects was used. The study combined high-throughput TCR immunosequencing, statistical association of individual TCRs with disease status, and machine learning to predict cytomegalovirus infection status. In a later analysis, previously published TCR beta repertoires from 550 to 700 donors were re-analyzed and high-resolution HLA genotyping was added so that TCR occurrence patterns could be studied. Rather than using new phenotypic data, the later analysis identified candidate immune exposures from TCR beta sequences and from how often those sequences occurred across donors. To decide whether each TCR beta V gene segment behaved as functional or pseudogenic, an earlier analysis of 587 of the donors relied on high-throughput TCR beta sequencing. Alongside the repertoire data, information on donor age, sex, ethnicity and CMV serostatus was compiled. Genome-wide SNP genotypes for about three fifths of the roughly 670 donors were used in a later genetic analysis, which treated that subset as a discovery cohort. All discovery cohort repertoires had been generated using a single sequencing platform. HLA typing covered class I and class II loci at four-digit resolution. The number of typed donors differed by locus: about 629-640 for A, B, C, DRB1 and DQB1; 522 for DQA1; some 610 for DPA1; and around 470 for DPB1. Because of strong linkage in the cohort, a few DR-DQ haplotypes were treated as single units for association and clustering. Among 300 to 500 genotyped donors of the cohort, an average of around 240,000 unique TCR beta nucleotide sequences was sequenced per donor, of which approximately 19% were non-productive. Results and caveats for the whole study, not just this receptor: A later genetic analysis associated a missense DCLRE1C variant with V-gene and J-gene trimming of TCR beta chains, and an independent cohort replicated the association. A total of 164 TCR beta chains were listed by the study as associated with cytomegalovirus. Because counts were too low, around 17 rarely observed V segments, including chromosome 9 orphons, were left out of the earlier analysis of 500 to 650 of the donors. When HLA alleles, especially DR and DQ, strongly co-occurred, TCR associations were difficult to assign to individual alleles. At a false discovery rate of 0.05, a later analysis linked 16,000 or so TCR beta sequences to specific HLA alleles. In vitro tests confirmed that three of the cytomegalovirus-associated TCR beta chains recognize cytomegalovirus antigens. Presence/absence analyses assumed roughly uniform sequencing depth across donors, an assumption that may not hold. A later analysis found that TCR association rates varied across HLA loci, with DRB1 alleles showing the most associated TCRs and HLA-C alleles the fewest. A cluster of highly shared sequence variants was judged likely to be a technical artifact of the sequencing pipeline. In a later genetic analysis, fewer N-insertions in productive TCRs were reported among donors in an Asian-associated ancestry cluster than the roughly 670-donor mean. In this cohort, only TCR beta chains were sequenced, and detectable features were limited by the absence of alpha or paired-chain data. Most CMV-associated TCR beta chains appeared to be HLA-restricted in a later analysis, and the HLA associations seemed to be driven largely by CMV exposure. CMV serostatus was the only immune exposure information available for the cohort. In a later analysis, several top co-occurrence clusters were reported to appear linked to parvovirus B19, influenza, CMV and Epstein-Barr virus. According to the authors, the approach could potentially be generalized to other disease states and immunological phenotypes. Across donors, most TCR sequences were observed very rarely, whereas some public TCRs were present in many individuals. Compared with equally common non-associated chains, HLA-associated TCR beta chains in a later analysis were more clonally expanded and had lower generation probabilities. In an earlier analysis of under 600 of the donors, most TCR beta V segments were observed in productive rearrangements about 90% or about 30% of the time, broadly matching IMGT annotations. Because HLA typing was unavailable for some donors at each locus, only the typed subset was used in association tests. Correlated functional status among segregating V segments might be attributable to linkage disequilibrium, but an unknown experimental factor could not be ruled out. The 87-base-pair reads could not distinguish some IMGT-functional V segments, including TRBV6-2 and TRBV6-3, so those segments were excluded. A further reported finding was that TCR beta sequences accurately predicted the HLA-A and HLA-B alleles for most subjects in the first cohort. In both the original and validation cohorts, the classifier was reported to diagnose cytomegalovirus status with high specificity and sensitivity.

Libraries were prepared through the immunoSEQ multiplex PCR assay. The multiplex PCR relied on a mix of 60 forward primers for TCR Vbeta segments and 13 reverse primers for TCR Jbeta segments. The CDR3 region of rearranged TCR beta genes was amplified from genomic DNA with a multiplex PCR assay. On the Illumina HiSeq System, the amplified TCR beta libraries were sequenced as 87-base-pair reads. As for how the authors treated the data: Across the 640 or so repertoires, a later analysis counted around 80 million unique TCR beta chains, roughly 11 million of which were shared by at least two donors. Raw reads were error-corrected and collapsed into unique sequences by a nearest-neighbor algorithm in which closely related sequences were merged to remove PCR and sequencing errors. CDR3 sequences were aligned to IMGT reference sequences to assign V, D and J gene segments. For a sequence to be retained, a match of at least six nucleotides was required to both a V gene segment and a J gene segment. A rearrangement was called productive if the CDR3 had no stop codons and remained in frame with V and J, and every other rearrangement was called non-productive. CDR3 was defined by IMGT convention, running from the second conserved V-encoded cysteine to the conserved J-encoded phenylalanine. The earlier analysis of about 610 of the donors excluded sequences that lacked an unambiguous match to a single V gene segment. An earlier analysis of several hundred of the donors called V segments functional above 56.7% productive rearrangements and segregating when the between-donor standard deviation exceeded 5%. A statistical classification framework was built for diagnosing cytomegalovirus status from the catalog of TCR beta chain sequences. In a later analysis, TCR nucleotide sequences were compared against IMGT/GENE-DB human TR gene sequences so that V and J genes could be assigned. Using the TCRdist pipeline, a later analysis assigned CDR3 sequences along with most-parsimonious VDJ recombination scenarios. In a later analysis, each TCR beta chain was defined by its CDR3 amino acid sequence together with its V-gene family, and reads lacking a unique V-gene family were excluded. A later analysis removed 592 highly shared, low-generation-probability nucleotide sequences to deal with suspected cross-contamination and a sequencing artifact. In a later analysis, a clonal expansion index was calculated for each public chain from normalized within-repertoire ranks of inferred template counts. In a later analysis, generation probabilities were computed using a VDJ recombination model fitted to out-of-frame rearrangements, and the results were checked against IGoR. In a later analysis, TCR-TCR, TCR-HLA and TCR-CMV co-occurrence was scored with hypergeometric tests, and a repertoire-size bias correction was applied to TCR pairs. False discovery rates were estimated in a later analysis by permuting HLA or CMV assignments 20 times. In a later analysis, co-occurring TCRs were grouped with DBSCAN, and TCRdist sequence similarity was added when clustering was performed within HLA-allele-positive subsets. For co-occurrence clustering, repertoires with fewer than 30,000 or more than 120,000 public chains were excluded, along with about five repertoires with anomalous nucleotide sharing. Entries here come from immuneACCESS through TCRdb and include only in-frame sequences with V and J called. Some clones fail to appear in such tables; in the studies checked, an unresolved V gene covers under half of the shortfall, and the cause of the remainder is unknown. V and J calls and clone size are copied from that table; D and trimming were computed from the DNA. The sample table records 150,000 to 200,000 clones; approximately 86% of these occur just once. The biggest ten clones account for 1.5% to 2% of the sample.

From cysteine to phenylalanine, the CDR3 is 15 amino acids long. The retained sequence is limited to the CDR3, 45 bases, with the frame set at the first base. V gives up 3 bases and J gives up 2 bases, and the segment between their germline ends measures 14 bases. Sequences SQVTM (CDR1) and ANQGSEA (CDR2) are obtained from the germline V gene. This clone was seen a single time. The clone's antigen remains unknown. No per-base quality is available; no much larger clone lies one base away. The cohort was made up of around 720 healthy bone marrow donors. At the time of sampling, all cohort members were nominally healthy, though unrecorded immune exposures were likely present. The donor was CMV seronegative and belonged to the group of more than 300 seronegative cohort members. A peripheral blood sample was collected from each donor, and TCR beta sequencing was performed on peripheral blood mononuclear cells. Genomic DNA extraction from the blood cell samples was performed with the Qiagen DNeasy Blood Extraction Kit.

The chain is assembled from TRBV29-1 and TRBJ2-1; the D gene is not confidently resolved. Sequences were obtained from PBMCs. This sequence was found in a woman aged 18-29 years in good health and CMV-seronegative. The CDR3: CSVERIANTYNEQFF. The DNA sequence reads TGCAGCGTTGAGAGGATAGCCAACACCTACAATGAGCAGTTCTTC.